These T cell receptor beta chains were read from a single sample in a study of shared clonotypes between healthy human individuals. The repertoire was sequenced with immunoSEQ multiplex PCR; TCRdb's copy has only in-frame clones and lacks some. Here the sample spans over 2,000,000 clones, 93% being singletons. Input material: naive CD8+ T cells from PBMCs. The receptors stem from a man in his late teens or twenties in good health. Some clones in this sample may be carry-over from other donors' samples. The CDR3 runs from the conserved cysteine through the conserved F or W. D genes are given only for firm matches. A clone size is listed for some rows: how often the clone was seen (once, few, many), or a class if it is expanded.

v_gene: TRBV5-1
d_gene: TRBD1
abundance: .
j_gene: TRBJ1-2
CDR3aa: CASSLNSPFRGQKTGGYTF
CDR3nt: TGCGCCAGCAGCCTAAATTCACCTTTCAGGGGGCAAAAAACAGGCGGCTACACCTTC

v_gene: TRBV6-6
d_gene: .
abundance: .
j_gene: TRBJ1-5
CDR3aa: CASSYETVYQPQHF
CDR3nt: TGTGCCAGCAGTTACGAGACAGTTTATCAGCCCCAGCATTTT

v_gene: TRBV7-9
d_gene: .
abundance: .
j_gene: TRBJ2-7
CDR3aa: CASSKKEGDTYEQYF
CDR3nt: TGTGCCAGCAGCAAGAAAGAGGGAGATACCTACGAGCAGTACTTC

v_gene: TRBV7-8
d_gene: TRBD1
abundance: .
j_gene: TRBJ1-4
CDR3aa: CASSLALHRGPEKLFF
CDR3nt: TGTGCCAGCAGCTTAGCGCTCCACAGGGGGCCTGAAAAACTGTTTTTT

v_gene: TRBV5-1
d_gene: .
abundance: .
j_gene: TRBJ2-7
CDR3aa: CASSSNYEQYF
CDR3nt: TGCGCCAGCAGCTCAAACTACGAGCAGTACTTC

v_gene: TRBV5-1
d_gene: .
abundance: .
j_gene: TRBJ2-2
CDR3aa: CASSFGSKANTGELFF
CDR3nt: TGCGCCAGCAGCTTTGGTAGCAAGGCTAACACCGGGGAGCTGTTTTTT

v_gene: TRBV7-8
d_gene: TRBD2
abundance: .
j_gene: TRBJ2-3
CDR3aa: CASSLQAGGGDTQYF
CDR3nt: TGTGCCAGCAGCTTACAAGCGGGAGGGGGGGATACGCAGTATTTT

v_gene: TRBV7-9
d_gene: .
abundance: .
j_gene: TRBJ2-3
CDR3aa: CASSHRQGRGTDTQYF
CDR3nt: TGTGCCAGCAGCCATCGACAGGGGAGGGGCACAGATACGCAGTATTTT

v_gene: TRBV10-3
d_gene: TRBD2
abundance: .
j_gene: TRBJ2-3
CDR3aa: CAISDPSGSGSLDTQYF
CDR3nt: TGTGCCATCAGTGACCCTTCGGGTAGCGGGAGCTTGGATACGCAGTATTTT

v_gene: TRBV28
d_gene: .
abundance: few
j_gene: TRBJ1-1
CDR3aa: CASSAFTGGYTEAFF
CDR3nt: TGTGCCAGCAGTGCCTTTACAGGAGGCTACACTGAAGCTTTCTTT

v_gene: TRBV28
d_gene: .
abundance: .
j_gene: TRBJ1-5
CDR3aa: CASRRVLGGNQPQHF
CDR3nt: TGTGCCAGCAGGAGGGTTCTGGGGGGCAATCAGCCCCAGCATTTT

v_gene: TRBV11-2
d_gene: .
abundance: .
j_gene: TRBJ1-2
CDR3aa: CASSLAGFIGYTF
CDR3nt: TGTGCCAGCAGCTTAGCGGGCTTCATCGGCTACACCTTC

v_gene: TRBV19
d_gene: .
abundance: .
j_gene: TRBJ2-1
CDR3aa: CASIGTPYNEQFF
CDR3nt: TGTGCCAGTATTGGCACACCCTACAATGAGCAGTTCTTC

v_gene: TRBV4-1
d_gene: TRBD2
abundance: .
j_gene: TRBJ2-7
CDR3aa: CASSQGTISGHYEQYF
CDR3nt: TGCGCCAGCAGCCAAGGGACGATTAGCGGGCACTACGAGCAGTACTTC

v_gene: TRBV7-6
d_gene: .
abundance: .
j_gene: TRBJ2-7
CDR3aa: CASSPTGKSYEQYF
CDR3nt: TGTGCCAGCAGCCCGACCGGCAAATCCTACGAGCAGTACTTC

v_gene: TRBV11-2
d_gene: TRBD2
abundance: .
j_gene: TRBJ2-7
CDR3aa: CASSSWTSGDHEQYF
CDR3nt: TGTGCCAGCAGCTCGTGGACTAGCGGGGATCACGAGCAGTACTTC

v_gene: TRBV9
d_gene: TRBD1
abundance: .
j_gene: TRBJ1-1
CDR3aa: CASSATSKGQANTEAFF
CDR3nt: TGTGCCAGCAGCGCCACGTCTAAGGGACAGGCGAACACTGAAGCTTTCTTT

v_gene: TRBV19
d_gene: .
abundance: .
j_gene: TRBJ1-1
CDR3aa: CASTMETITEAFF
CDR3nt: TGTGCCAGTACCATGGAGACAATCACTGAAGCTTTCTTT

v_gene: TRBV6-4
d_gene: .
abundance: .
j_gene: TRBJ1-2
CDR3aa: CASSDGFHGYTF
CDR3nt: TGTGCCAGCAGTGACGGGTTCCATGGCTACACCTTC

v_gene: TRBV19
d_gene: .
abundance: .
j_gene: TRBJ2-1
CDR3aa: CASRAGASYNEQFF
CDR3nt: TGTGCCAGTAGAGCGGGCGCCTCCTACAATGAGCAGTTCTTC

v_gene: TRBV30
d_gene: .
abundance: .
j_gene: TRBJ2-7
CDR3aa: CACKRKAGLTEQYF
CDR3nt: TGTGCCTGTAAACGGAAAGCGGGCCTTACGGAACAGTACTTC

v_gene: TRBV12-5
d_gene: .
abundance: once
j_gene: TRBJ2-1
CDR3aa: CASAGAPSYNEQFF
CDR3nt: TGTGCTAGTGCCGGGGCGCCCTCCTACAATGAGCAGTTCTTC

v_gene: TRBV4-2
d_gene: .
abundance: .
j_gene: TRBJ2-7
CDR3aa: CASSYAGLNSYEQYF
CDR3nt: TGTGCCAGCAGCTACGCGGGACTTAACTCCTACGAGCAGTACTTC

v_gene: TRBV6-6
d_gene: .
abundance: .
j_gene: TRBJ1-5
CDR3aa: CASSYGSYSNQPQHF
CDR3nt: TGTGCCAGCAGTTACGGCAGTTATAGCAATCAGCCCCAGCATTTT

v_gene: TRBV9
d_gene: TRBD1
abundance: .
j_gene: TRBJ2-5
CDR3aa: CASSVGRGLGETQYF
CDR3nt: TGTGCCAGCAGCGTAGGTAGGGGGCTGGGAGAGACCCAGTACTTC

v_gene: TRBV6-1
d_gene: TRBD2
abundance: once
j_gene: TRBJ2-3
CDR3aa: CARGLAGGGTDTQYF
CDR3nt: TGTGCCAGAGGACTAGCGGGAGGAGGGACAGATACGCAGTATTTT

v_gene: TRBV27
d_gene: .
abundance: .
j_gene: TRBJ2-3
CDR3aa: CASSFTGAGTDTQYF
CDR3nt: TGTGCCAGCAGTTTCACGGGGGCGGGCACAGATACGCAGTATTTT

v_gene: TRBV7-9
d_gene: .
abundance: .
j_gene: TRBJ2-7
CDR3aa: CASKDTTYEQYF
CDR3nt: TGTGCCAGCAAGGACACCACCTACGAGCAGTACTTC

v_gene: TRBV4-2
d_gene: TRBD2
abundance: .
j_gene: TRBJ2-7
CDR3aa: CASSHGLAGTYEQYF
CDR3nt: TGTGCCAGCAGCCACGGACTAGCGGGAACCTACGAGCAGTACTTC

v_gene: TRBV7-9
d_gene: .
abundance: .
j_gene: TRBJ2-5
CDR3aa: CASSLLTDYTIDAETQYF
CDR3nt: TGTGCCAGCAGCTTACTTACGGACTACACAATTGACGCTGAGACCCAGTACTTC

v_gene: TRBV28
d_gene: .
abundance: .
j_gene: TRBJ2-1
CDR3aa: CASSLGTIRNIDEQFF
CDR3nt: TGTGCCAGCAGTCTCGGAACCATCCGAAACATCGATGAGCAGTTCTTC

v_gene: TRBV5-1
d_gene: .
abundance: .
j_gene: TRBJ1-5
CDR3aa: CASSSTGAGQPQHF
CDR3nt: TGCGCCAGCAGCTCGACAGGTGCAGGACAGCCCCAGCATTTT

v_gene: TRBV5-6
d_gene: .
abundance: .
j_gene: TRBJ2-7
CDR3aa: CASSSEMRRYEQYF
CDR3nt: TGTGCCAGCAGCTCCGAGATGAGGCGCTACGAGCAGTACTTC

v_gene: TRBV9
d_gene: TRBD1
abundance: .
j_gene: TRBJ1-4
CDR3aa: CASSSWTGENEKLFF
CDR3nt: TGTGCCAGCAGCAGCTGGACAGGAGAAAATGAAAAACTGTTTTTT

v_gene: TRBV6-5
d_gene: .
abundance: .
j_gene: TRBJ2-2
CDR3aa: CASSPDSTGELFF
CDR3nt: TGTGCCAGCAGTCCCGACAGTACCGGGGAGCTGTTTTTT

v_gene: TRBV29-1
d_gene: .
abundance: .
j_gene: TRBJ2-7
CDR3aa: CSVEDRLVGRGYEQYF
CDR3nt: TGCAGCGTTGAAGATCGACTAGTTGGCAGAGGCTACGAGCAGTACTTC

v_gene: TRBV15
d_gene: TRBD1
abundance: .
j_gene: TRBJ2-7
CDR3aa: CATSRDRAGQGSNEQYF
CDR3nt: TGTGCCACCAGCAGAGATCGGGCGGGACAGGGGTCCAACGAGCAGTACTTC

v_gene: TRBV10-2
d_gene: .
abundance: .
j_gene: TRBJ1-4
CDR3aa: CASSGLSNEKLFF
CDR3nt: TGCGCCAGCAGTGGGCTAAGTAATGAAAAACTGTTTTTT

v_gene: TRBV4-2
d_gene: TRBD2
abundance: .
j_gene: TRBJ2-5
CDR3aa: CASSQSYREGVKETQYF
CDR3nt: TGTGCCAGCAGCCAATCCTACCGGGAGGGTGTAAAAGAGACCCAGTACTTC

v_gene: TRBV6-6
d_gene: .
abundance: few
j_gene: TRBJ1-1
CDR3aa: CASRGAEAFF
CDR3nt: TGTGCCAGCAGAGGGGCTGAAGCTTTCTTT

v_gene: TRBV28
d_gene: .
abundance: .
j_gene: TRBJ2-7
CDR3aa: CASGWSGGHQYF
CDR3nt: TGTGCCAGCGGATGGTCTGGGGGCCATCAGTACTTC

v_gene: TRBV13
d_gene: .
abundance: once
j_gene: TRBJ2-7
CDR3aa: CASSLLRDSLSYEQYF
CDR3nt: TGTGCCAGCAGCCTCCTCCGTGACTCCCTCTCCTACGAGCAGTACTTC

v_gene: TRBV27
d_gene: TRBD2
abundance: .
j_gene: TRBJ2-5
CDR3aa: CASSLRGVTETQYF
CDR3nt: TGTGCCAGCAGTTTACGGGGGGTTACGGAGACCCAGTACTTC

v_gene: TRBV28
d_gene: .
abundance: .
j_gene: TRBJ2-1
CDR3aa: CASSFLRESEEQFF
CDR3nt: TGTGCCAGCAGTTTCCTAAGGGAGAGTGAGGAGCAGTTCTTC

v_gene: TRBV19
d_gene: .
abundance: .
j_gene: TRBJ1-4
CDR3aa: CASSMWTDATNEKLFF
CDR3nt: TGTGCCAGTAGTATGTGGACAGATGCAACTAATGAAAAACTGTTTTTT

v_gene: TRBV4-1
d_gene: .
abundance: once
j_gene: TRBJ2-2
CDR3aa: CASSQARISTNTGELFF
CDR3nt: TGCGCCAGCAGCCAGGCCCGAATTAGTACGAACACCGGGGAGCTGTTTTTT

v_gene: TRBV14
d_gene: .
abundance: .
j_gene: TRBJ1-2
CDR3aa: CASSRTMGPLLDYTF
CDR3nt: TGTGCCAGCAGCCGAACGATGGGCCCGCTGTTGGACTACACCTTC

v_gene: TRBV13
d_gene: .
abundance: .
j_gene: TRBJ1-3
CDR3aa: CASSLSGNTIYF
CDR3nt: TGTGCCAGCAGCTTATCCGGAAACACCATATATTTT

v_gene: TRBV27
d_gene: .
abundance: .
j_gene: TRBJ2-2
CDR3aa: CASSSDITGELFF
CDR3nt: TGTGCCAGCAGTTCCGACATTACCGGGGAGCTGTTTTTT

v_gene: TRBV4-1
d_gene: .
abundance: .
j_gene: TRBJ1-3
CDR3aa: CASSHVTSSGNTIYF
CDR3nt: TGCGCCAGCAGCCATGTTACCAGCTCTGGAAACACCATATATTTT

v_gene: TRBV9
d_gene: .
abundance: .
j_gene: TRBJ1-1
CDR3aa: CASSPFGHLNTEAFF
CDR3nt: TGTGCCAGCAGCCCATTTGGACACCTTAACACTGAAGCTTTCTTT

v_gene: TRBV7-9
d_gene: .
abundance: .
j_gene: TRBJ1-1
CDR3aa: CASSPPVGFMVFF
CDR3nt: TGTGCCAGCAGCCCCCCGGTTGGGTTCATGGTGTTCTTT

v_gene: TRBV2
d_gene: .
abundance: .
j_gene: TRBJ2-2
CDR3aa: CASSEGPATGELFF
CDR3nt: TGTGCCAGCAGTGAAGGGCCAGCCACCGGGGAGCTGTTTTTT

v_gene: TRBV12-1
d_gene: .
abundance: .
j_gene: TRBJ2-2
CDR3aa: CASSFARDRTNTGELFF
CDR3nt: TGTGCCAGCAGCTTTGCTCGGGACAGGACGAACACCGGGGAGCTGTTTTTT

v_gene: TRBV28
d_gene: TRBD2
abundance: once
j_gene: TRBJ2-7
CDR3aa: CASSRLATRGPYEQYF
CDR3nt: TGTGCCAGCAGTCGACTAGCGACTCGAGGGCCTTACGAGCAGTACTTC